A single sample gave rise to the 23 T cell receptor beta chains below, sequenced in a study of blood T cell repertoires in COVID-19. TCRdb's copy holds only in-frame clones and misses some; the assay was immunoSEQ multiplex PCR. The sample carries 70,000 or so clones, about four fifths recorded once. Material for sequencing was peripheral blood. All receptors come from a man between 65 and 85 years old with acute or convalescent COVID-19.

In its sample, this clone was seen many times. The genes are TRBV4-2 and TRBJ1-5; D is possibly TRBD1 (5 bases). Germline V lookup: CDR1 LGHNA, CDR2 YNFKEQ. The CDR3 runs 15 residues. V was cut by 1 base and J by 3 bases, with 10 bases left in between. The CDR3 DNA sequence: TGTGCCAGCAGCCAAGCTGGACACCCCAATCAGCCCCAGCATTTT. It translates to CASSQAGHPNQPQHF.

The chain has TRBV20-1 and TRBJ1-5; D is undetermined. This CDR3 is built from 13 residues. V dropped 3 bases and J dropped 3 bases, with 9 bases sitting between them. Germline lookup yields CDR1 DFQATT and CDR2 SNEGSKA (reference sequence). This CDR3 is CSASPGNNQPQHF. The DNA for the CDR3 is TGCAGTGCTAGTCCAGGTAACAATCAGCCCCAGCATTTT.

The V and J genes are TRBV5-6 and TRBJ1-1; D remains unclear. CDR1 and CDR2 (germline): SGHDT, YYEEEE. The CDR3 is 13 residues long. Trimming removed 9 bases from V and 6 bases from J, with 18 bases in between. The CDR3 sequence is CATSLGRLSEAFF. The CDR3 DNA follows: TGTGCCACCTCCCTTGGGAGACTCTCTGAAGCTTTCTTT.

The genes are TRBV7-3 and TRBJ1-6, with D perhaps matching TRBD1 (6 bases). With 0 bases removed from V and 10 bases from J, the gap between germline ends came to 10 bases. Germline CDR1 reads SGHTA; CDR2 reads FQGTGA. This CDR3 comprises 14 residues. CDR3 sequence (DNA): TGTGCCAGCAGCTTAACCAGGGGTCGGTCACCCCTCCACTTT. It specifies CASSLTRGRSPLHF.

Here the CDR3 DNA reads TGTGCCAGCAGCGTTCGGGACAGGGACTATGGCTACACCTTC. Its protein product is CASSVRDRDYGYTF. J is TRBJ1-2 and V is TRBV9; TRBD1 matches 9 bases. V lost 2 bases, J lost 3 bases, and 2 bases stayed unmatched. This CDR3 comprises 14 residues. The germline CDR1 and CDR2 sequences are SGDLS and YYNGEE.

This sequence joins TRBV4-1 and TRBJ2-1, with 10 bases lining up with TRBD2. J was trimmed by 1 base and V by 4 bases; bases with no gene match: 4. CDR1 and CDR2 (germline): MGHRA, YSYEKL. CDR3 length: 16 residues. The CDR3 DNA reads as TGCGCCAGCAGCCTCGGACTAGCGGTATCCTACAATGAGCAGTTCTTC. Translating it yields CASSLGLAVSYNEQFF.

In its sample, this clone was seen a few times. This chain joins TRBV11-2 and TRBJ2-1, with 15 bases fitting TRBD2. This CDR3 contains 17 residues. The V and J ends lost 5 bases and 2 bases, in that order; junction bases with no gene match: 4. Germline loops: CDR1 SGHAT, CDR2 FQNNGV. CDR3 bases: TGTGCCAGCAGCCCCGGACTAGCGGGAGGGGCCTACAATGAGCAGTTCTTC. Translated: CASSPGLAGGAYNEQFF. Full variable domain (rest looked up from reference TRBV11-2 and TRBJ2-1): EAGVAQSPRYKIIEKRQSVAFWCNPISGHATLYWYQQILGQGPKLLIQFQNNGVVDDSQLPKDRFSAERLKGVDSTLKIQPAKLEDSAVYLCASSPGLAGGAYNEQFFGPGTRLTVL.

Only a few counts were recorded for this clone. This chain links TRBV5-4 with TRBJ2-3; the D gene is possibly TRBD2 (6 bases). Trimming pared 4 bases from V and 12 bases from J, leaving 15 bases between. The germline CDR1 and CDR2 sequences are SGHNT and YYREEE (reference sequence). CDR3 length equals 12 residues. As DNA, the CDR3 is TGTGCCAGCAGCCCGGGAGTTGAGATTCAGTATTTT. Translation gives CASSPGVEIQYF.

V and J are TRBV6-5 and TRBJ2-7; possible D gene TRBD1, 5 bases. The CDR3 contains 15 residues. The ends were cut back, 0 bases at V and 4 bases at J, with 13 bases in the middle. Looked up from germline, CDR1 is MNHEY and CDR2 is SVGAGI. CDR3 in DNA: TGTGCCAGCAGTTACTCCGGAGACAGTAGGTACGAGCAGTACTTC. Translating it yields CASSYSGDSRYEQYF.

The chain couples TRBV24-1 to TRBJ1-5; D ambiguous. Trimming stripped 2 bases from V and 0 bases from J, with 4 bases between. The germline gives CDR1 KGHDR, CDR2 SFDVKD. This CDR3 has 14 residues. CDR3 protein: CATSDSGSNQPQHF. The CDR3 bases are TGTGCCACCAGTGATTCAGGTAGCAATCAGCCCCAGCATTTT.

The genes are TRBV9 and TRBJ2-7, with TRBD2 matching 9 bases. From germline, CDR1 is SGDLS and CDR2 YYNGEE. The J segment lost 4 bases and the V segment lost 0 bases, leaving 2 bases of the junction unmatched. This CDR3 comprises 14 residues. CDR3 loop: CASSVAAGGYEQYF. The DNA of the CDR3 is TGTGCCAGCAGCGTAGCGGCGGGAGGGTACGAGCAGTACTTC.

The CDR3 loop is CASSLTLILADTQYF. The CDR3 region has the DNA TGTGCCAGCAGCCTAACCCTTATCCTCGCAGATACGCAGTATTTT. This chain connects TRBV7-2 to TRBJ2-3; no reliable D call. The ends were cut back, 5 bases at V and 4 bases at J, with 16 bases in the middle. This CDR3 is built from 15 residues. Germline loops: CDR1 SGHTA, CDR2 FQGNSA.

The chain joins TRBV28 to TRBJ2-7, with 8 bases matching TRBD2. Looked up from germline, CDR1 is MDHEN and CDR2 is SYDVKM. This CDR3 region has 13 residues. The V and J ends lost 10 bases and 1 base, in that order; junction bases with no gene match: 6. The CDR3 here is CATGGGWSYEQYF. DNA of the CDR3: TGTGCCACCGGGGGGGGGTGGTCCTACGAGCAGTACTTC.

The CDR3 sequence: CASSPTSDNSPLHF. The CDR3 nucleotides read TGTGCCAGCTCCCCCACCTCAGATAATTCACCCCTCCACTTT. The rearrangement joins TRBV18 to TRBJ1-6; no clear D. The CDR3 spans 14 residues. Trimming removed 6 bases from V and 5 bases from J, with 11 bases in between. CDR1 is KGHSH and CDR2 is LQKENI in the germline V gene.

This clone was detected only once. This chain connects TRBV9 to TRBJ2-1; 8 bases agree with TRBD2. Germline values: CDR1 SGDLS, CDR2 YYNGEE. Trimming at V came to 3 bases and at J to 10 bases, leaving 9 bases not matched to a gene. CDR3 length: 14 residues. This CDR3 reads CASSASGLPGEQFF. Written as DNA, the CDR3 is TGTGCCAGCAGCGCTAGCGGGTTACCGGGAGAGCAGTTCTTC. Looking up the rest from reference TRBV9 and TRBJ2-1 gives the full variable domain: DSGVTQTPKHLITATGQRVTLRCSPRSGDLSVYWYQQSLDQGLQFLIQYYNGEERAKGNILERFSAQQFPDLHSELNLSSLELGDSALYFCASSASGLPGEQFFGPGTRLTVL.

The V call is TRBV28, the J call TRBJ1-3; TRBD1 matches at 8 bases. The CDR3 runs to 16 residues. Germline CDR1 reads MDHEN; CDR2 reads SYDVKM. After removal of 4 bases from V and 0 bases from J, the junction contained 5 bases not matched to a gene. CDR3 protein: CASSSPRGLSGNTIYF. The CDR3 DNA is TGTGCCAGCAGTTCCCCCAGGGGGCTCTCTGGAAACACCATATATTTT.

DNA for the CDR3: TGTGCCAGCAGCCCAACAGGTATCTATGGCTACACCTTC. Protein sequence: CASSPTGIYGYTF. This sequence joins TRBV11-1 and TRBJ1-2; D is possibly TRBD1 (5 bases). The CDR3 totals 13 residues. V lost 5 bases, J lost 4 bases, and 11 bases lay in between. Germline V lookup: CDR1 SGHAT, CDR2 FQDESV (reference sequence).

The V and J genes are TRBV28 and TRBJ2-7, with D perhaps TRBD1 (6 bases). CDR3 length: 14 amino acids. Germline lookup yields CDR1 MDHEN and CDR2 SYDVKM. The ends were cut back, 4 bases at V and 5 bases at J, with 15 bases in the middle. The CDR3 loop reads CASSSPGRTDEQYF. The CDR3 nucleotides are TGTGCCAGCAGTTCCCCGGGAAGGACAGACGAGCAGTACTTC.

The chain links TRBV9 to TRBJ2-1; 7 bases line up with TRBD2. The CDR3 sequence is 15 residues long. J lost 8 bases, V lost 6 bases, and 14 bases had no gene match. CDR1 and CDR2 from the germline V gene are SGDLS and YYNGEE. The CDR3 bases are TGTGCCAGCAACATAGTGGGAGGGCCTGGCCATGAGCAGTTCTTC. It specifies CASNIVGGPGHEQFF.

This clone was seen once. The V and J genes are TRBV5-1 and TRBJ2-5, with D possibly matching TRBD1 (6 bases). The CDR3 extends over 15 amino acids. CDR1 and CDR2 (germline): SGHRS, YFSETQ. Between the trimmed V and J ends, which lost 2 bases and 1 base, there was a span of 12 bases. The CDR3 here is CASSFQTGLQETQYF. CDR3 bases: TGCGCCAGCAGCTTCCAGACAGGCCTCCAAGAGACCCAGTACTTC.

The CDR3 protein is CASSPGGTSNQETQYF. In DNA form, the CDR3 reads TGCGCCAGCAGCCCGGGGGGGACTAGCAACCAAGAGACCCAGTACTTC. This chain joins TRBV5-1 and TRBJ2-5; TRBD2 matches at 9 bases. The CDR3 has 16 amino acids. From germline, CDR1 is SGHRS and CDR2 YFSETQ. J lost 0 bases, V lost 4 bases, and 7 bases had no gene match.

The V gene is TRBV27, the J gene TRBJ1-6; 7 nucleotides align to TRBD1. Trimming at V came to 5 bases and at J to 2 bases, leaving 9 bases not matched to a gene. The CDR3 is 17 residues long. Germline CDR1 is MNHEY and CDR2 is SMNVEV (reference sequence). CDR3 loop: CASSPTGFSPYNSPLHF. The DNA of the CDR3 is TGTGCCAGCAGTCCGACAGGGTTTAGTCCCTATAATTCACCCCTCCACTTT.

This rearrangement joins TRBV3-1 (or the pseudogene TRBV3-2) to TRBJ1-1, with a possible D match to TRBD1 (6 bases). Germline V lookup: CDR1 LGHDT, CDR2 YNNKEL (reference sequence). This CDR3 has 14 residues. The V end lost 2 bases, the J end lost 4 bases, and 11 bases lay between the germline ends. The CDR3 loop reads CASSQIQGITEAFF. In DNA, the CDR3 is TGTGCCAGCAGCCAAATCCAGGGGATCACTGAAGCTTTCTTT.